This T cell receptor beta chain was identified during a study of cytomegalovirus exposure and HLA in healthy donors. The data were produced by immunoSEQ multiplex PCR, yet TCRdb's version contains in-frame clones alone and is incomplete. The sample comprises 120,000 to 150,000 clones, approximately 86% of which are singletons, and almost 8% rests with the top ten. The CDR3 totals 16 residues. The junction had 5 bases not matched to a gene; V was cut back by 6 bases and J by 0 bases. The receptor's source is a young woman in good health and CMV-seropositive. The sample comprised PBMCs. This rearrangement joins TRBV23-1 to TRBJ1-4; 9 bases map to TRBD1. TRBV23-1 is sorted into the ORF group, with uncertain function. CDR3 sequence: CASRQGQGPTNEKLFF. CDR3 bases: TGCGCCAGCAGACAGGGACAGGGACCAACTAATGAAAAACTGTTTTTT.